This entry is about one TCR beta chain. This CDR3 has 15 amino acids. The germline CDR1 and CDR2 sequences are SGHTS and YDEGEE. V trimming: 4 bases; J trimming: 4 bases; junction bases outside the gene matches: 8. Under the authors' procedure: Nucleated cell counts were estimated from reference gene primer amplification. Method: immunoSEQ multiplex PCR; TCRdb's copy keeps in-frame clones and lacks some. Clone size and the V and J calls come from that table; the DNA yielded D and trimming. The table shows around 130,000 clones, with 75% to 85% occurring only once. This sample is part of a study of blood T cell repertoires in COVID-19. Study information: The United States, Italy and Spain provided the acute and convalescent COVID-19 samples. Sample material is recorded as cDNA or gDNA derived from T cells, B-cell-depleted T cells, or PBMCs.

The sample taken for sequencing was peripheral blood. The chain couples TRBV5-8 to TRBJ2-1; 7 positions match TRBD2. This TCR came from a man aged 80 or over with acute or convalescent COVID-19. CDR3 nucleotides: TGTGCCAGCAGCCAGAGCGGGGATGTGTACAATGAGCAGTTCTTC. Protein product: CASSQSGDVYNEQFF. Full variable domain (remainder filled in from reference TRBV5-8 and TRBJ2-1): EAGVTQSPTHLIKTRGQQATLRCSPISGHTSVYWYQQALGLGLQFLLWYDEGEERNRGNFPPRFSGRQFPNYSSELNVNALELEDSALYLCASSQSGDVYNEQFFGPGTRLTVL.